The clone carrying this TCR beta chain occurred many times. Its target is unknown. The CDR3 extends over 15 amino acids. The V gene lost 0 bases and the J gene lost 5 bases, with 14 bases spanning the gap. Germline CDR1 is SGHRS and CDR2 is YFSETQ. The data stem from a study of CD8 T cells in ankylosing spondylitis. Study-wide results and limits: A CD8+ phenotype characterized the disease-linked clones, which were relatively rare in peripheral blood. A TCR beta motif made of eight highly homologous variants seemed typical of ankylosing spondylitis blood. The authors reported significant enrichment of disease-linked clones in matched ankylosing spondylitis synovial fluid.

Library preparation for TCR beta used quantitative 5'-RACE with molecular barcodes. Each CDR3 protein is one row after TCRdb ran MiXCR on the 5' RACE reads. Here the sample spans roughly 490,000 distinct CDR3 sequences, approximately 5% being singletons. This clonotype originated in a male donor with ankylosing spondylitis. Specimen: blood, either unsorted or a sorted T cell fraction (not recorded which). This chain connects TRBV5-1 to TRBJ1-1, with unresolved D. The CDR3 protein is CASSLAGEQITEAFF. The DNA of the CDR3 is TGCGCCAGCAGCTTGGCCGGGGAACAGATAACTGAAGCTTTCTTT.